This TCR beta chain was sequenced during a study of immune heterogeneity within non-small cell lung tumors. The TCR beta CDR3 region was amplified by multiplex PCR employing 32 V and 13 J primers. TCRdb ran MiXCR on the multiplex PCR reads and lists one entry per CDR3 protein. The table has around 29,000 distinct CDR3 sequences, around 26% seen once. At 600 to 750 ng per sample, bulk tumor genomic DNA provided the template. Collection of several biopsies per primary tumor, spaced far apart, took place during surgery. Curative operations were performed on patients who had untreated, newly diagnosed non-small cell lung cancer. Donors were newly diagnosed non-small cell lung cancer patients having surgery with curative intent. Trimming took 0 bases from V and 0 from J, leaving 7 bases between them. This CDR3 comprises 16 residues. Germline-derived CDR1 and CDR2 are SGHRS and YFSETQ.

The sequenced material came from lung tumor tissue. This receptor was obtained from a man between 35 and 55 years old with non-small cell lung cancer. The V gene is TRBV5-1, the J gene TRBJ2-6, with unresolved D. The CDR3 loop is CASSLAPSSGANVLTF. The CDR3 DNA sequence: TGCGCCAGCAGCTTGGCCCCGAGCTCTGGGGCCAACGTCCTGACTTTC.